This record concerns one TCR beta chain sequence. After removal of 4 bases from V and 1 base from J, the junction contained 3 bases not matched to a gene. This CDR3 has 15 amino acids. Germline assignment: CDR1 SEHNR and CDR2 FQNEAQ (reference sequence). Each CDR3 protein gets one entry after TCRdb re-called the RT-PCR reads with MiXCR. The sample holds about 180,000 distinct CDR3 sequences; approximately 8.7% are singletons and the top ten take approximately 10%. The data are from a study of response to subunit inactivated influenza vaccine. This receptor was obtained from a man aged 50 to 60 who received an inactivated influenza vaccine. This material consisted of non-naive T cells sorted from PBMCs, taken on the day of vaccination. The chain uses TRBV7-9 and TRBJ2-5; TRBD2 matches 10 bases. CDR3 bases: TGTGCCAGCAGCTGGTTAGCGGGGGGCCAAGAGACCCAGTACTTC. This translates into CASSWLAGGQETQYF.